Shown below are 24 T cell receptor beta chains from a single sample sequenced in a study of blood T cell repertoires in COVID-19. Repertoires were generated with immunoSEQ multiplex PCR, while TCRdb's copy carries only in-frame clones and drops some. The profile shows hundreds of thousands of clones, approximately 88% of them singletons. Sequencing used peripheral blood. The source is a man aged 40-49 years with acute or convalescent COVID-19.

The V gene is TRBV3-1 (or the pseudogene TRBV3-2), the J gene TRBJ2-1, with 10 bases identical to TRBD2. From germline, CDR1 is LGHDT and CDR2 YNNKEL (reference sequence). V gave up 4 bases and J gave up 0 bases; unmatched junction bases: 6. The CDR3 sequence is 17 residues long. The CDR3 coding sequence is TGTGCCAGCAGCCCCTGGACTAGCGGAGCCTCCTACAATGAGCAGTTCTTC. Its protein is CASSPWTSGASYNEQFF.

The genes are TRBV5-5 and TRBJ1-6; no clear D gene. This CDR3 is built from 15 residues. V dropped 0 bases and J dropped 7 bases, with 11 bases sitting between them. From germline, CDR1 is SGHKS and CDR2 YYEKEE (reference sequence). The chain's CDR3 is CASSLVTVLNSPLHF. The CDR3 bases are TGTGCCAGCAGCTTGGTTACAGTATTGAATTCACCCCTCCACTTT.

This rearrangement joins TRBV18 to TRBJ2-1; D remains unclear. Trimming took off 1 base at V and 8 bases at J, with 9 bases between the two ends. CDR3 size: 13 residues. In germline, CDR1 is KGHSH, CDR2 LQKENI. CDR3 DNA sequence: TGTGCCAGCTCACCACTCGCACGCGATGAGCAGTTCTTC. Translating gives CASSPLARDEQFF.

The rearrangement uses TRBV7-4 and TRBJ1-3; D gene unclear. The V and J ends lost 3 bases and 0 bases respectively, with 9 bases between them. Germline CDR1 and CDR2: SGHVT and SQSDAQ. This CDR3 comprises 15 residues. The CDR3 protein is CASSFPNTSGNTIYF. CDR3 nucleotides: TGTGCCAGCAGCTTCCCGAACACCTCTGGAAACACCATATATTTT.

The chain is built from TRBV5-1 and TRBJ1-2; D call uncertain. The length of the CDR3 is 14 residues. Trimming took 4 bases from V and 2 from J, leaving 12 bases between them. Germline V CDR1 and CDR2: SGHRS, YFSETQ. Here the CDR3 reads CASSIDDGNYGYTF. In DNA, the CDR3 is TGCGCCAGCAGCATCGACGACGGGAACTATGGCTACACCTTC.

The DNA for the CDR3 is TGTGCCAGCAGCCGAATCCGGGACTTAAACACAGATACGCAGTATTTT. Residues: CASSRIRDLNTDTQYF. The chain joins TRBV5-5 to TRBJ2-3; D may be TRBD2 (6 bases). Germline CDR1 reads SGHKS; CDR2 reads YYEKEE (reference sequence). The CDR3 has 16 residues. V lost 4 bases to trimming and J lost 2 bases, with 17 bases between them.

This CDR3 reads CAISEDRSDEQFF. CDR3 nucleotides: TGTGCCATCAGTGAAGACAGGAGTGATGAGCAGTTCTTC. This chain links TRBV10-3 with TRBJ2-1; D possibly corresponds to TRBD1 (6 bases). CDR1 and CDR2 (germline): ENHRY, SYGVKD. Trimming shortened V by 3 bases and J by 8 bases, and 11 bases separated the two germline ends. The CDR3 sequence is 13 residues long.

This rearrangement joins TRBV12-5 to TRBJ2-3; TRBD2 might be the D (6 bases). V was shortened by 6 bases and J by 0 bases, with 10 bases between the two germline ends. The CDR3 runs 14 residues. From germline, CDR1 is LGHNT and CDR2 FRNRAP. The CDR3 region is CASGPGGSTDTQYF. The CDR3 DNA reads TGTGCTAGTGGCCCCGGGGGAAGCACAGATACGCAGTATTTT.

V and J are TRBV30 and TRBJ2-2, with TRBD2 matching over 11 bases. The CDR3 totals 18 residues. The germline gives CDR1 GTSNPN, CDR2 SVGIG (reference sequence). V lost 2 bases to trimming and J lost 0 bases; unmatched junction nucleotides: 8. The DNA for the CDR3 is TGTGCCTGGAGTTTACTGGCTAGCGGGGGGCCGAACACCGGGGAGCTGTTTTTT. Amino acid sequence: CAWSLLASGGPNTGELFF.

The V and J genes are TRBV28 and TRBJ2-7, with 9 nucleotides matching TRBD1. This CDR3 spans 15 amino acids. The germline gives CDR1 MDHEN, CDR2 SYDVKM. Germline trimming cut 3 bases from V and 5 bases from J; bases unmatched to any gene: 8. CDR3 nucleotides: TGTGCCAGCAGTTTTAGGGACAGGGCATTCCACGAGCAGTACTTC. Translating it yields CASSFRDRAFHEQYF.

The chain couples TRBV7-3 to TRBJ1-1; a weak D match, TRBD1 (5 bases). The V gene's germline CDR1 is SGHTA and CDR2 FQGTGA. This CDR3 has 15 amino acids. Trimming cost V 1 base and J 1 base, with 10 bases left between them. In DNA, the CDR3 is TGTGCCAGCAGCTTAAACCCCGGGGGGAACACTGAAGCTTTCTTT. It specifies CASSLNPGGNTEAFF.

The chain joins TRBV28 to TRBJ2-5, with unresolved D. From germline, CDR1 is MDHEN and CDR2 SYDVKM. Trimming shortened V by 6 bases and J by 1 base, and 6 bases separated the two germline ends. There are 12 residues in the CDR3. The chain's CDR3 is CASRAVQETQYF. Here the CDR3 DNA reads TGTGCCAGCAGGGCGGTCCAAGAGACCCAGTACTTC. Filled out from reference TRBV28 and TRBJ2-5, the complete variable domain reads DVKVTQSSRYLVKRTGEKVFLECVQDMDHENMFWYRQDPGLGLRLIYFSYDVKMKEKGDIPEGYSVSREKKERFSLILESASTNQTSMYLCASRAVQETQYFGPGTRLLVL.

The genes are TRBV7-2 and TRBJ1-2; 7 bases are a match to TRBD1. Looked up from germline, CDR1 is SGHTA and CDR2 is FQGNSA. The V segment lost 6 bases and the J segment 0 bases; nucleotides outside the gene matches: 7. CDR3 length equals 15 residues. CDR3 in DNA: TGTGCCAGCAGTTCGAGGGACAGCTCTAACTATGGCTACACCTTC. Its translation is CASSSRDSSNYGYTF.

This chain connects TRBV5-1 to TRBJ2-7, with D possibly matching TRBD2 (5 bases). Germline CDR1 SGHRS, CDR2 YFSETQ. V lost 5 bases to trimming and J lost 2 bases, with 17 bases between them. The CDR3 length is 15 residues. The CDR3 loop reads CASSPGLSAPYEQYF. The CDR3 DNA is TGCGCCAGCAGTCCAGGACTCTCCGCGCCCTACGAGCAGTACTTC.

This clone was seen just once. V gene TRBV27 combines with J gene TRBJ1-5; possibly TRBD1 for D (5 bases). CDR1 and CDR2 from the germline V gene are MNHEY and SMNVEV (reference sequence). V was shortened by 6 bases and J by 3 bases, with 12 bases between the two germline ends. The CDR3 length is 14 residues. DNA for the CDR3: TGTGCCAGCAGCCTCGCCAGGGTCAATCAGCCCCAGCATTTT. Translation: CASSLARVNQPQHF.

The gene calls are TRBV6-5 and TRBJ2-7, with a possible D match to TRBD2 (6 bases). Germline CDR1 reads MNHEY; CDR2 reads SVGAGI. Trimming removed 0 bases from V and 4 bases from J, with 16 bases in between. The CDR3 has 16 residues. DNA for the CDR3: TGTGCCAGCAGTTACTCATGGGCTAGCGTTTTATACGAGCAGTACTTC. As protein: CASSYSWASVLYEQYF.

The chain employs TRBV11-1 and TRBJ2-3; a possible D gene is TRBD1 (5 bases). Between the trimmed V and J ends, which lost 3 bases and 0 bases, there was a span of 13 bases. This CDR3 spans 16 amino acids. Germline V lookup: CDR1 SGHAT, CDR2 FQDESV (reference sequence). CDR3 bases: TGTGCCAGCAGCTTCCGTATGACAGCGAGCACAGATACGCAGTATTTT. Amino acids: CASSFRMTASTDTQYF.

The J gene is TRBJ1-1, the V gene TRBV12-3 or TRBV12-4; a possible D gene is TRBD1 (5 bases). Between the trimmed V and J ends, which lost 3 bases and 6 bases, there was a span of 8 bases. CDR3 length: 12 amino acids. The CDR3 loop reads CASSFGGAEAFF. In nucleotides, the CDR3 is TGTGCCAGCAGTTTTGGAGGGGCTGAAGCTTTCTTT.

V and J are TRBV30 and TRBJ1-4; D not certain. This CDR3 is 14 amino acids long. The V end was cut by 3 bases, the J end by 4 bases, with 12 bases between. Germline values: CDR1 GTSNPN, CDR2 SVGIG (reference sequence). The CDR3 reads CAWSKEPNNEKLFF. The DNA of the CDR3 is TGTGCCTGGAGCAAAGAACCTAATAATGAAAAACTGTTTTTT. Together with reference TRBV30 and TRBJ1-4, the CDR3 gives the full variable domain: SQTIHQWPATLVQPVGSPLSLECTVEGTSNPNLYWYRQAAGRGLQLLFYSVGIGQISSEVPQNLSASRPQDRQFILSSKKLLLSDSGFYLCAWSKEPNNEKLFFGSGTQLSVL.

The chain couples TRBV6-6 to TRBJ2-4; D ambiguous. Germline V CDR1 and CDR2: MNHNY, SVGAGI (reference sequence). The CDR3 contains 15 residues. Trimming shortened V by 0 bases and J by 2 bases, and 8 bases separated the two germline ends. CDR3 nucleotides: TGTGCCAGCAGTTACTCAGAGGATACCAAAAACATTCAGTACTTC. It encodes CASSYSEDTKNIQYF.

The chain combines TRBV7-9 with TRBJ1-5, with 11 bases lining up with TRBD1. Per germline, CDR1 SEHNR and CDR2 FQNEAQ (reference sequence). CDR3 length: 14 residues. V gave up 6 bases and J gave up 6 bases; unmatched junction bases: 4. CDR3 amino acids: CASSGQGALQPQHF. The CDR3, as DNA: TGTGCCAGCAGTGGACAGGGGGCTCTTCAGCCCCAGCATTTT.

The J gene is TRBJ1-2, the V gene TRBV27; possible D gene TRBD1, 5 bases. Germline-derived CDR1 and CDR2 are MNHEY and SMNVEV (reference sequence). Trimming removed 2 bases from V and 4 bases from J, with 11 bases in between. CDR3 length equals 14 residues. The CDR3 bases are TGTGCCAGCAGTTTAGGCGACAGCCTCTATGGCTACACCTTC. Residues: CASSLGDSLYGYTF.

This clone was seen just once. The V call is TRBV27, the J call TRBJ1-4; weak D call: TRBD1 (6 bases). Trimming took 2 bases from V and 7 from J, leaving 14 bases between them. The CDR3 sequence is 15 residues long. CDR1 and CDR2 from the germline V gene are MNHEY and SMNVEV (reference sequence). The CDR3 protein is CASSLAHREGEKLFF. For the CDR3, the DNA is TGTGCCAGCAGTTTAGCCCACAGGGAGGGTGAAAAACTGTTTTTT.

The CDR3 spells CASSPPRGISSYEQYF. Written as DNA, the CDR3 is TGTGCCAGCAGCCCCCCCCGAGGGATAAGCTCCTACGAGCAGTACTTC. The chain uses TRBV7-2 and TRBJ2-7; maybe TRBD2 (5 bases). This CDR3 region has 16 residues. Trimming removed 5 bases at V and 0 bases at J, with 17 bases between. CDR1 SGHTA and CDR2 FQGNSA come from the germline V gene.